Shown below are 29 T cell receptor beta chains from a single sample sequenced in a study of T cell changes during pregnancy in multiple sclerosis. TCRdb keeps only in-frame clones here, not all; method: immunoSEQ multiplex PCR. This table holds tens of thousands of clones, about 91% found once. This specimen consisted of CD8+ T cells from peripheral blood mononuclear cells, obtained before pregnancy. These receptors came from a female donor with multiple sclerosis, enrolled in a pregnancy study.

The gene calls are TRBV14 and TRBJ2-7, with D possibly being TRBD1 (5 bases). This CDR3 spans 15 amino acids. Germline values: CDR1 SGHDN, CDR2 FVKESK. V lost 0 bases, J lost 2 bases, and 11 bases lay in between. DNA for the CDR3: TGTGCCAGCAGCCAAGACAGGGAAGTGGCCTACGAGCAGTACTTC. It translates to CASSQDREVAYEQYF.

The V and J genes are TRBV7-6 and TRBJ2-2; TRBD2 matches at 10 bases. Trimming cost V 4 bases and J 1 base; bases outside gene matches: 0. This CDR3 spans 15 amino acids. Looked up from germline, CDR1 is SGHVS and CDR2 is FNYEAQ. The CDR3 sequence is CASSSSGGNTGELFF. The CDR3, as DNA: TGTGCCAGCAGCTCTAGCGGGGGGAACACCGGGGAGCTGTTTTTT.

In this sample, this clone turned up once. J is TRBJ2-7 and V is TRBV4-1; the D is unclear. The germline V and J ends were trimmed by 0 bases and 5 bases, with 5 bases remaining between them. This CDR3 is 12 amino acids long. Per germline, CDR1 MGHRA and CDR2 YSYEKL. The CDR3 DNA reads TGCGCCAGCAGCCAAGATGTCGACGAGCAGTACTTC. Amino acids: CASSQDVDEQYF.

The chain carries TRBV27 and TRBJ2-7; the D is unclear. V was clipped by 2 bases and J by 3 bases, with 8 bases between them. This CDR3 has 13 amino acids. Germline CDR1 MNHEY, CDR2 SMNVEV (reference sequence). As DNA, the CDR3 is TGTGCCAGCAGTTTAGGGCTCTACTACGAGCAGTACTTC. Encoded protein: CASSLGLYYEQYF.

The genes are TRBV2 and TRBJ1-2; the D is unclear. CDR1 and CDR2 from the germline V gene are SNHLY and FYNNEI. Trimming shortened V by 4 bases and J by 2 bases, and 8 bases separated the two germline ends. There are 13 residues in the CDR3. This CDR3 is CASSGEANYGYTF. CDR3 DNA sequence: TGTGCCAGCAGTGGGGAGGCAAACTATGGCTACACCTTC.

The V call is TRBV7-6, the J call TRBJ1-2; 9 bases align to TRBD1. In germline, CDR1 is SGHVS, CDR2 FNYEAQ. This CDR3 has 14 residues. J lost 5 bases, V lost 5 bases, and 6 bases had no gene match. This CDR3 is CASSLGQGRYGYTF. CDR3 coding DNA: TGTGCCAGCAGCCTGGGACAGGGACGGTATGGCTACACCTTC.

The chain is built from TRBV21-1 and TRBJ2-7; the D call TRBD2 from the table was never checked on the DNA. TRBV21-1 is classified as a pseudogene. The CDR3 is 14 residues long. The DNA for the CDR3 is TGTGCTCAGCCCGAGGAGCGGGGGGCCAACGAGCAGTACTTC. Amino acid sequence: CAQPEERGANEQYF.

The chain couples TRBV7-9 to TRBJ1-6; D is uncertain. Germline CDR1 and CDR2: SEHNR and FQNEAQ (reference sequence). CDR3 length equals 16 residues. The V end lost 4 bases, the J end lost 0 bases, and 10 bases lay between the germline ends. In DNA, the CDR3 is TGTGCCAGCAGCTCTGACAATCTCTCCTATAATTCACCCCTCCACTTT. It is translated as CASSSDNLSYNSPLHF.

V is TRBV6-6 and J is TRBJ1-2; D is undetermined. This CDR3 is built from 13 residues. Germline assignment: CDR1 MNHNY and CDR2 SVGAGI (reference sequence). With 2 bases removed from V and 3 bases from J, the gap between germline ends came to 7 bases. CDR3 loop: CASSYGSDYGYTF. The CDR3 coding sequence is TGTGCCAGCAGTTACGGTTCAGACTATGGCTACACCTTC.

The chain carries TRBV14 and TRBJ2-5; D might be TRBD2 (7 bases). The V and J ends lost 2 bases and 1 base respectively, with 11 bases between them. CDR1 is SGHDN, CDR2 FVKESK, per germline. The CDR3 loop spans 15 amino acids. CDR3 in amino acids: CASSQMAGAQETQYF. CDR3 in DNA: TGTGCCAGCAGCCAAATGGCGGGGGCCCAAGAGACCCAGTACTTC.

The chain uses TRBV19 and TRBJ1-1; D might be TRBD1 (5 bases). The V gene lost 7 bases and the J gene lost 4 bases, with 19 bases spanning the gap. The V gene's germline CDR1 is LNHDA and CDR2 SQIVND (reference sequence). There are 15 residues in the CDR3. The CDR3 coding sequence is TGTGCCAGTATTCAGGGAGGTGACTGGGGCACTGAAGCTTTCTTT. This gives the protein CASIQGGDWGTEAFF. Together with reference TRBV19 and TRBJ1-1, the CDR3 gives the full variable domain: DGGITQSPKYLFRKEGQNVTLSCEQNLNHDAMYWYRQDPGQGLRLIYYSQIVNDFQKGDIAEGYSVSREKKESFPLTVTSAQKNPTAFYLCASIQGGDWGTEAFFGQGTRLTVV.

The CDR3 DNA reads as TGTGCCAGCAGTTACTCAGGGGACAGGGTTCTCTACGAGCAGTACTTC. This gives the protein CASSYSGDRVLYEQYF. V usage is TRBV6-5 and J usage is TRBJ2-7; 9 bases map to TRBD1. CDR1 MNHEY and CDR2 SVGAGI come from the germline V gene. Losses at the gene ends were 0 bases for V and 3 bases for J; bases not matched to a gene: 6. The CDR3 covers 16 residues.

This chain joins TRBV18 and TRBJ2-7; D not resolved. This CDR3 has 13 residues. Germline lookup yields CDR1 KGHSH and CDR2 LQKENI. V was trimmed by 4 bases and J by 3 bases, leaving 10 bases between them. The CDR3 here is CASSQPENYEQYF. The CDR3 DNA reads TGTGCCAGCTCACAACCGGAGAACTACGAGCAGTACTTC.

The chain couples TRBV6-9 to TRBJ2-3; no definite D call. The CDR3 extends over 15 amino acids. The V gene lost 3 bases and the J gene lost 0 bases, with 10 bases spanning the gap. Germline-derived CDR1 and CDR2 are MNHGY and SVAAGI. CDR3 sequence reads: CASSYPVRSTDTQYF. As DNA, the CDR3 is TGTGCCAGCAGTTACCCCGTCAGGAGCACAGATACGCAGTATTTT.

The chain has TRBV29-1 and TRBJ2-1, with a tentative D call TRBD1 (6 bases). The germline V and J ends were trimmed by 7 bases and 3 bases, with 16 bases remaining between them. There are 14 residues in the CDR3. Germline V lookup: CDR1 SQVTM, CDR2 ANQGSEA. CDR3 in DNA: TGCAGCGGAAGAGGCAGGGGTGGCTACAATGAGCAGTTCTTC. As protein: CSGRGRGGYNEQFF.

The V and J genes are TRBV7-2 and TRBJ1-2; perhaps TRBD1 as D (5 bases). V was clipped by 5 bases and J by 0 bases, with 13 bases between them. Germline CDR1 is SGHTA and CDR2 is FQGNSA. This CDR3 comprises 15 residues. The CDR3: CASSNQGWANYGYTF. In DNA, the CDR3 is TGTGCCAGCAGCAATCAGGGCTGGGCTAACTATGGCTACACCTTC.

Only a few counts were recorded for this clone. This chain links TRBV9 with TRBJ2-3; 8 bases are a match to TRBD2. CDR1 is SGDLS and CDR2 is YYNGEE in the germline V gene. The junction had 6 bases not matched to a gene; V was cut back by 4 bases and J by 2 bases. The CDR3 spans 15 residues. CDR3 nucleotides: TGTGCCAGCAGCCATAGCGGGGCCGACACAGATACGCAGTATTTT. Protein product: CASSHSGADTDTQYF.

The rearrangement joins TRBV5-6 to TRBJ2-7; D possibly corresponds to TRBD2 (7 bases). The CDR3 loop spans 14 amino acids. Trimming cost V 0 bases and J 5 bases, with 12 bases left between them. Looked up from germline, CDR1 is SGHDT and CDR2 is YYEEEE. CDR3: CASSLGGGGHEQYF. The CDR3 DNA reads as TGTGCCAGCAGCTTGGGGGGCGGGGGCCACGAGCAGTACTTC. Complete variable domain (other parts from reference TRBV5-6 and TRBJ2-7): DAGVTQSPTHLIKTRGQQVTLRCSPKSGHDTVSWYQQALGQGPQFIFQYYEEEERQRGNFPDRFSGHQFPNYSSELNVNALLLGDSALYLCASSLGGGGHEQYFGPGTRLTVT.

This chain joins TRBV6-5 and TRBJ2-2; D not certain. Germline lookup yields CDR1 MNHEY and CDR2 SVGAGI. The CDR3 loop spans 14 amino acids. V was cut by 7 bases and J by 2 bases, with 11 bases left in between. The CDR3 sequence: CASMFYSNTGELFF. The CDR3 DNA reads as TGTGCCAGCATGTTCTACAGTAACACCGGGGAGCTGTTTTTT.

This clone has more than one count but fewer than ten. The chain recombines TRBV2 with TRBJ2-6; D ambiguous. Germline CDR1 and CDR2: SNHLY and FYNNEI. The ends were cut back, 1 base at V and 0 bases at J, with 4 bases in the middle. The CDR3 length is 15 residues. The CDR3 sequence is CASSEVISGANVLTF. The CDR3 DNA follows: TGTGCCAGCAGTGAAGTTATCTCTGGGGCCAACGTCCTGACTTTC.

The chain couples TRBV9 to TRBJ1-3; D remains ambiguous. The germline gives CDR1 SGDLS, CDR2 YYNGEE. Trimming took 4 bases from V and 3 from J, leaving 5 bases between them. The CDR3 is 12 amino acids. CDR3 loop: CASSSYGNTIYF. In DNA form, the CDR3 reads TGTGCCAGCAGCTCCTATGGAAACACCATATATTTT.

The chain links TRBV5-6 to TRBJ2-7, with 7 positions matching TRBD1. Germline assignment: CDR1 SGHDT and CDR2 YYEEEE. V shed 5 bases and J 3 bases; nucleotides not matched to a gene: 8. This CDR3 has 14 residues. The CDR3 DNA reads TGTGCCAGCAGAACCTCGACAGGGCTCTACGAGCAGTACTTC. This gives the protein CASRTSTGLYEQYF.

DNA of the CDR3: TGTGCCAGCAGCTCGACAGAGGTGTCCTACAATGAGCAGTTCTTC. Translation gives CASSSTEVSYNEQFF. The chain employs TRBV7-9 and TRBJ2-1; possible D gene TRBD1, 5 bases. The CDR3 contains 15 residues. Trimming took 4 bases from V and 1 from J, leaving 11 bases between them. Germline CDR1 and CDR2: SEHNR and FQNEAQ (reference sequence).

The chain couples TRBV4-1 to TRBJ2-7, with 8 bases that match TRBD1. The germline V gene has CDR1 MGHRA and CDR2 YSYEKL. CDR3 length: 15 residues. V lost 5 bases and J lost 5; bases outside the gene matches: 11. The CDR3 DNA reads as TGCGCCAGCAGCGACCAGGGGGCTCCGGTGGACGAGCAGTACTTC. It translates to CASSDQGAPVDEQYF.

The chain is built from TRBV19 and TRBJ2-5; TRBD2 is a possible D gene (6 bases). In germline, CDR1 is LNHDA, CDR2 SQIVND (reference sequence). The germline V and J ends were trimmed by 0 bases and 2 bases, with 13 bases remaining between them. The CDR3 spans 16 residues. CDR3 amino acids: CASSIDPWRGQETQYF. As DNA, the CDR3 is TGTGCCAGTAGTATAGACCCCTGGAGGGGTCAAGAGACCCAGTACTTC.

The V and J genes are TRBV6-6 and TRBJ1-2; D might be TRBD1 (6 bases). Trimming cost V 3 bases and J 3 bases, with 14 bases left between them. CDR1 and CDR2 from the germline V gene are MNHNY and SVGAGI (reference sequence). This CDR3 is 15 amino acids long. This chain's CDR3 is CASSYFTGKDYGYTF. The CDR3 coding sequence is TGTGCCAGCAGTTATTTTACAGGGAAGGACTATGGCTACACCTTC.

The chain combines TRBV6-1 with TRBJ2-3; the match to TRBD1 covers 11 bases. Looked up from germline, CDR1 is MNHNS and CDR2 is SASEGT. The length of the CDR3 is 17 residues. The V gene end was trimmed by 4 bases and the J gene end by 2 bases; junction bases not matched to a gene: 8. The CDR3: CASSVLWTGGNTDTQYF. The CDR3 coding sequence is TGTGCCAGCAGTGTCCTATGGACAGGGGGCAACACAGATACGCAGTATTTT.

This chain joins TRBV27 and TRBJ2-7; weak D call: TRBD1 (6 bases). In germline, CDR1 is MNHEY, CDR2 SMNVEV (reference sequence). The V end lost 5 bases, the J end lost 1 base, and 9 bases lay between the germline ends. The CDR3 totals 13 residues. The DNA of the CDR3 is TGTGCCAGCAGTAAGACAGGATCCTACGAGCAGTACTTC. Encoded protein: CASSKTGSYEQYF.

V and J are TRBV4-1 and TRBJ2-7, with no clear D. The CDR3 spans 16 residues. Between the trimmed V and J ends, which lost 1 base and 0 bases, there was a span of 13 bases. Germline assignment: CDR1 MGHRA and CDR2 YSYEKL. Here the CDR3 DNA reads TGCGCCAGCAGCCAAGGTACAACCTCTAGCTCCTACGAGCAGTACTTC. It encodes CASSQGTTSSSYEQYF.